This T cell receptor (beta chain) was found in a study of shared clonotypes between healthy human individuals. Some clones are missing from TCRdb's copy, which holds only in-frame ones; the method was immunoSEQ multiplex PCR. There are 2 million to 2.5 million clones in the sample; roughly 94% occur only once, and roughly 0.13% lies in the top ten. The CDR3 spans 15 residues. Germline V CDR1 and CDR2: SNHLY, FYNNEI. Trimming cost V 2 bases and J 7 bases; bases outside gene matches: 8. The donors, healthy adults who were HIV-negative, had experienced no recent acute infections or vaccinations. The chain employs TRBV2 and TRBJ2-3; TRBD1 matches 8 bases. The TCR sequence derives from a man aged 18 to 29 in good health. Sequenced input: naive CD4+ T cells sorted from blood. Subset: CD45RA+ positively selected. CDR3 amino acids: CASSERTGLANTQYF. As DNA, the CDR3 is TGTGCCAGCAGTGAAAGGACAGGGTTAGCGAATACGCAGTATTTT. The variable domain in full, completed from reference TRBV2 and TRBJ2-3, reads EPEVTQTPSHQVTQMGQEVILRCVPISNHLYFYWYRQILGQKVEFLVSFYNNEISEKSEIFDDQFSVERPDGSNFTLKIRSTKLEDSAMYFCASSERTGLANTQYFGPGTRLTVL.